The 12 T cell receptor beta chains given below trace back to one sample, sequenced in a study of T cell changes during pregnancy in multiple sclerosis. Sequencing used immunoSEQ multiplex PCR; TCRdb keeps in-frame clones, though not all of them. The sample holds about 53,000 clones, over 90% seen once. The sequencing used CD4+ T cells from peripheral blood mononuclear cells, collected in the third trimester of pregnancy. These TCRs come from a female donor with multiple sclerosis, enrolled in a pregnancy study.

This sequence joins TRBV7-2 and TRBJ2-4; 9 bases are a match to TRBD1. Trimming at V came to 2 bases and at J to 3 bases, leaving 2 bases not matched to a gene. The CDR3 runs to 15 residues. CDR1 and CDR2 (germline): SGHTA, FQGNSA. The CDR3 DNA sequence: TGTGCCAGCAGCTTAACAGGGGGCGTCAAAAACATTCAGTACTTC. Its protein is CASSLTGGVKNIQYF.

The chain recombines TRBV5-5 with TRBJ2-3; 10 nucleotides align to TRBD1. The V segment lost 3 bases and the J segment 6 bases; nucleotides outside the gene matches: 7. Germline CDR1 and CDR2: SGHKS and YYEKEE (reference sequence). The CDR3 contains 15 residues. In DNA form, the CDR3 reads TGTGCCAGCAGCTCACCGGGACAGGGGAGGGATACGCAGTATTTT. It encodes CASSSPGQGRDTQYF.

The rearrangement links TRBV5-1 to TRBJ1-1; TRBD1 is a possible D gene (6 bases). This CDR3 is 15 amino acids long. Germline V lookup: CDR1 SGHRS, CDR2 YFSETQ. Trimming took 4 bases from V and 1 from J, leaving 14 bases between them. CDR3 in DNA: TGCGCCAGCAGCCAATGGGACACCACGAACACTGAAGCTTTCTTT. Translating gives CASSQWDTTNTEAFF.

The chain carries TRBV27 and TRBJ1-4; 9 bases align to TRBD1. The germline CDR1 and CDR2 sequences are MNHEY and SMNVEV (reference sequence). The CDR3 is made up of 14 amino acids. The junction had 5 bases not matched to a gene; V was cut back by 4 bases and J by 8 bases. The CDR3 reads CASSSTGGWEKLFF. The CDR3 bases are TGTGCCAGCAGTTCGACAGGGGGGTGGGAAAAACTGTTTTTT.

The chain employs TRBV7-9 and TRBJ2-1; 7 nucleotides line up with TRBD2. V lost 5 bases and J lost 0; bases outside the gene matches: 10. The CDR3 is 17 amino acids. The V gene's germline CDR1 is SEHNR and CDR2 FQNEAQ (reference sequence). CDR3: CASSGKGVAGSYNEQFF. The CDR3 nucleotides are TGTGCCAGCAGCGGAAAAGGGGTAGCGGGCTCCTACAATGAGCAGTTCTTC.

The V call is TRBV11-1, the J call TRBJ1-1; no reliable D call. The germline V gene has CDR1 SGHAT and CDR2 FQDESV (reference sequence). V lost 0 bases and J 1 base, leaving 9 bases between the germline ends. The CDR3 has 15 amino acids. The chain's CDR3 is CASSLALRENTEAFF. The CDR3, as DNA: TGTGCCAGCAGCTTAGCCCTCCGGGAGAACACTGAAGCTTTCTTT.

The chain joins TRBV14 to TRBJ1-4; 8 bases line up with TRBD1. V gave up 0 bases and J gave up 6 bases; unmatched junction bases: 3. In germline, CDR1 is SGHDN, CDR2 FVKESK. CDR3 length: 15 amino acids. CDR3 loop: CASSQDQGAHEKLFF. CDR3 nucleotides: TGTGCCAGCAGCCAAGATCAGGGGGCGCATGAAAAACTGTTTTTT.

This rearrangement joins TRBV6-1 to TRBJ2-7; 9 nucleotides align to TRBD1. V was clipped by 6 bases and J by 3 bases; unmatched bases: 9. The CDR3 spans 15 residues. Germline values: CDR1 MNHNS, CDR2 SASEGT. The CDR3 coding sequence is TGTGCCAGCAGGCACGTGGGACAGGGACTCTACGAGCAGTACTTC. Protein product: CASRHVGQGLYEQYF.

This rearrangement joins TRBV7-3 to TRBJ2-5, with 8 bases identical to TRBD1. The CDR3 covers 14 residues. J was trimmed by 5 bases and V by 5 bases; bases with no gene match: 7. From germline, CDR1 is SGHTA and CDR2 FQGTGA. CDR3 nucleotides: TGTGCCAGCAGCCGCCAGGGGGCGGGGGAGACCCAGTACTTC. Its protein is CASSRQGAGETQYF.

This rearrangement joins TRBV27 to TRBJ2-1, with 10 bases matching TRBD1. From germline, CDR1 is MNHEY and CDR2 SMNVEV (reference sequence). The CDR3 contains 16 residues. J gave up 3 bases and V 5 bases, and 7 bases lay outside the gene matches. The DNA of the CDR3 is TGTGCCAGCAGTCAGGACCGGGACAGGGGCTACAATGAGCAGTTCTTC. Translation gives CASSQDRDRGYNEQFF.

This clone showed up just once. The chain links TRBV5-1 to TRBJ1-2; D unclear. The V end lost 0 bases, the J end lost 8 bases, and 11 bases lay between the germline ends. The CDR3 is 13 residues long. Looked up from germline, CDR1 is SGHRS and CDR2 is YFSETQ. The CDR3 here is CASSLEAGRGYTF. CDR3 coding DNA: TGCGCCAGCAGCTTGGAAGCAGGCCGCGGCTACACCTTC.

The chain is built from TRBV6-5 and TRBJ2-3, with D possibly being TRBD2 (6 bases). The CDR3 runs 11 residues. Germline-derived CDR1 and CDR2 are MNHEY and SVGAGI. V was clipped by 2 bases and J by 11 bases, with 8 bases between them. In nucleotides, the CDR3 is TGTGCCAGCAGTTACGGAGGGGAGCAGTATTTT. It encodes CASSYGGEQYF.